Given below is one TCR beta chain in context. The antigen is unknown. This sample is drawn from a study of tumor-infiltrating lymphocytes in primary liver carcinoma. Broader study findings: Blood trailed tumors significantly in top-250-clone fraction (p = 0.039).

CDR3 length: 17 amino acids. Per germline, CDR1 MNHNY and CDR2 SVGAGI (reference sequence). Co-extracting RNA and DNA was done with roughly 17-32 mg of unsorted bulk tissue as input. Surgery removed the patients' primary liver carcinoma. TCR beta cDNA came from about 450 ng total RNA, primed with a constant-region primer. Library construction for TCR beta comprised three nested multiplex PCR rounds performed with slightly modified ARM-PCR. In the first two PCR rounds, TRBV1-TRBV30 forward primers were paired with a C-beta reverse primer, and each round lasted around 10 cycles. TCRdb recomputed calls from the multiplex PCR reads with MiXCR, one row per CDR3 protein. The sample has fewer than 200,000 distinct CDR3 sequences; around four fifths are singletons.

Sequencing used tumor tissue from primary liver carcinoma. The rearrangement links TRBV6-6 to TRBJ2-4; possible D gene TRBD1, 5 bases. This TCR was recovered from a man aged 40-49 years with primary liver carcinoma and hepatitis B virus infection. CDR3 nucleotide sequence: TGTGTTAGCAGTTACTCGACATCAGGGATCGCCAAAAACATTCAGTACTTC. It yields the protein CVSSYSTSGIAKNIQYF.